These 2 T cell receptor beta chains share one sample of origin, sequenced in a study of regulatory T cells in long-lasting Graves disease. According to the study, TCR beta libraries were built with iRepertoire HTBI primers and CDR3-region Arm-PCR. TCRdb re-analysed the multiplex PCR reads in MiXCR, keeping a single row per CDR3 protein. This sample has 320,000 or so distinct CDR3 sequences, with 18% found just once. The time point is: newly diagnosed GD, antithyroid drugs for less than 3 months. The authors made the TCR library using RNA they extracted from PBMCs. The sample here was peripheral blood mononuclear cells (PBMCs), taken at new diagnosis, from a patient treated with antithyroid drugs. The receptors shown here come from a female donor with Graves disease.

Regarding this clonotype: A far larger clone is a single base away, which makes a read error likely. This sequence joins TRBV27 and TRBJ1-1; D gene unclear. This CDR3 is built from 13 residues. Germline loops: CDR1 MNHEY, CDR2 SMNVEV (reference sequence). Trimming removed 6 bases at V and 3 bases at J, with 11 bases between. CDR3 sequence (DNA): TGTGCCAGCAGCCTGGCGGCGGACACTGAAGCTTTCTTT. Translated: CASSLAADTEAFF.

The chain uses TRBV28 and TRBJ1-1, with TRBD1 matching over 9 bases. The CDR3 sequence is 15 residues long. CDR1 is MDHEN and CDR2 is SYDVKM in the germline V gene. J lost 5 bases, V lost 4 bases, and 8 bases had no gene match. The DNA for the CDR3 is TGTGCCAGCAGTTACAGGGGGCGCGGAAGGACTGAAGCTTTCTTT. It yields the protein CASSYRGRGRTEAFF.